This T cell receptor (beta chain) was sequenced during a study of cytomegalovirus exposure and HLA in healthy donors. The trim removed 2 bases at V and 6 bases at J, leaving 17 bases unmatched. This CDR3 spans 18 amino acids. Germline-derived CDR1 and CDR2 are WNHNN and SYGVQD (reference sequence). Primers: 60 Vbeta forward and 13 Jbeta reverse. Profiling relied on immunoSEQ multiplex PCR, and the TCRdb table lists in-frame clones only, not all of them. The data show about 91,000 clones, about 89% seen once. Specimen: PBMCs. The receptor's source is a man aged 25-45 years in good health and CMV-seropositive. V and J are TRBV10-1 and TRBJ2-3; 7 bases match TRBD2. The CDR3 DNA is TGCGCCAGCAGTGAGCCTGGCGGGAGACCCGAGACAAGCGATACGCAGTATTTT. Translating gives CASSEPGGRPETSDTQYF.